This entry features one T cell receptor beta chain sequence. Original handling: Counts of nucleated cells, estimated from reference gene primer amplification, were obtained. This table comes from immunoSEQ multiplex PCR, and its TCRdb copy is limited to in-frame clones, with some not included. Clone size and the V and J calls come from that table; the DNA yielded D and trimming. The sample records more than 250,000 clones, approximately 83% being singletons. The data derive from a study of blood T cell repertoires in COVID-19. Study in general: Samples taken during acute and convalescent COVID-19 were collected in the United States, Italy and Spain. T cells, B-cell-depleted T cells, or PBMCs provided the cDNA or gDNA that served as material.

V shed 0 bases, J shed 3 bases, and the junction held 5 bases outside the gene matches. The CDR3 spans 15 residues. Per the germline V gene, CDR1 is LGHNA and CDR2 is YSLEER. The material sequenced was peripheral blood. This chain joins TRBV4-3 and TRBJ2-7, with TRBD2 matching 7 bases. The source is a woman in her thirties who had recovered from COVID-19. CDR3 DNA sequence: TGCGCCAGCAGCCAAGATCACGGACTAGACTACGAGCAGTACTTC. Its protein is CASSQDHGLDYEQYF.